The present T cell receptor (beta chain) was sequenced within a study of patients and donors after allogeneic stem cell transplantation (TCRdb year 2020). The library came from RT-PCR. TCRdb shows the sequencer as NextSeq 550. The public reads were quality trimmed at Q25 with fastp and then assembled into clones with MiXCR by TCRdb, keeping productive beta chains. Every entry covers one CDR3 protein and lists the most common genes and DNA from its rows. The sample profile shows about a million distinct CDR3 sequences; roughly 18% of them were found once. Around 5.5% of the sample comes from the top ten. Notes on this clonotype: The clone's antigen remains unknown. Nothing much larger sits one base from this clone, and base qualities are not available.

The clonotype was recovered from a human donor who was either an allogeneic HSCT recipient or a stem cell or donor lymphocyte infusion donor (not recorded which). It is not recorded whose cells these are; they may come from a transplant donor. The sample comprised blood, either unsorted or a sorted T cell fraction (not recorded which).

The DNA sequence follows: TGCGCCAGCATTGATCAGCCAGTTCCGAGGGGTGGGGCCAACGTCCTGACTTTC. Its coded protein is CASIDQPVPRGGANVLTF. The rearranged chain carries TRBV5-1 and TRBJ2-6; the D gene could be TRBD1 or TRBD2, each one agreeing over 5 bases. Based on the germline V gene, the CDR1 and CDR2 sequences are SGHRS and YFSETQ. Between the V and J ends, shortened by 6 bases and 3 bases respectively, the junction contains 22 bases. Measured from the cysteine to the phenylalanine, the CDR3 is 18 residues long. Of the read, only the CDR3 DNA is kept; its 54 bases are in frame from base 1.